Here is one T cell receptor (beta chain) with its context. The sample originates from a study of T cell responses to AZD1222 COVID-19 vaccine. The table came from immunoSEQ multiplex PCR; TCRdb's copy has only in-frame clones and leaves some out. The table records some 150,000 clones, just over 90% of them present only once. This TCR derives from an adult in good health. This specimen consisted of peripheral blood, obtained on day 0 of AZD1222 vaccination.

The CDR3 loop reads CATSRDWVVETQYF. CDR3 in DNA: TGTGCCACCAGCAGAGATTGGGTAGTAGAGACCCAGTACTTC. The chain joins TRBV15 to TRBJ2-5; no reliable D call. With 0 bases removed from V and 4 bases from J, the gap between germline ends came to 9 bases. CDR3 length: 14 residues. Per the germline V gene, CDR1 is LNHNV and CDR2 is YYDKDF (reference sequence).